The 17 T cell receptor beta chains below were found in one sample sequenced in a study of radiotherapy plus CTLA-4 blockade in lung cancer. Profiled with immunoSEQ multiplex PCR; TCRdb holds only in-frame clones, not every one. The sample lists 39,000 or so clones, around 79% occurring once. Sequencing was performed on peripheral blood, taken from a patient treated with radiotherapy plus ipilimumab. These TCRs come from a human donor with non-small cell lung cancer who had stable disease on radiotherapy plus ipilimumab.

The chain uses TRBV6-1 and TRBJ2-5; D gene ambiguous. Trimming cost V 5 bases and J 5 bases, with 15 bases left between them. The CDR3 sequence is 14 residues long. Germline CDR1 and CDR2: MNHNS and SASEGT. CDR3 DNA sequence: TGTGCCAGCAGTATCTTCCCGTATCCGGAGACCCAGTACTTC. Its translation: CASSIFPYPETQYF.

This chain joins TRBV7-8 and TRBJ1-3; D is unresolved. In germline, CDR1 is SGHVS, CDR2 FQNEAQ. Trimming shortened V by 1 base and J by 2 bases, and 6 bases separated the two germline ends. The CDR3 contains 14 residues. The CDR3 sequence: CASSLGTAGNTIYF. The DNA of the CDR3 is TGTGCCAGCAGCTTAGGGACTGCTGGAAACACCATATATTTT.

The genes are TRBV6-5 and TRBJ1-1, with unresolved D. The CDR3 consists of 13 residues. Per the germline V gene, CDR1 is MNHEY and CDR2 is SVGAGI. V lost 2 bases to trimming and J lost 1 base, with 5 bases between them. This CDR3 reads CASSYLKNTEAFF. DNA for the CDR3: TGTGCCAGCAGTTACCTAAAGAACACTGAAGCTTTCTTT.

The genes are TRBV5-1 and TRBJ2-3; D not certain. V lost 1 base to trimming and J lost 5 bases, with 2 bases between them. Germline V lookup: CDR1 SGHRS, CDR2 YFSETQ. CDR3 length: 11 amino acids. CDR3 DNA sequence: TGCGCCAGCAGCTTGAAAGATACGCAGTATTTT. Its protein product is CASSLKDTQYF.

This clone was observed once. CDR3 in DNA: TGTGCCAGCAGTTACAGGGAGCCGAACACTGAAGCTTTCTTT. It codes for CASSYREPNTEAFF. The gene calls are TRBV6-5 and TRBJ1-1; D uncertain. Looked up from germline, CDR1 is MNHEY and CDR2 is SVGAGI. This CDR3 is built from 14 residues. The V and J ends lost 2 bases and 1 base respectively, with 8 bases between them.

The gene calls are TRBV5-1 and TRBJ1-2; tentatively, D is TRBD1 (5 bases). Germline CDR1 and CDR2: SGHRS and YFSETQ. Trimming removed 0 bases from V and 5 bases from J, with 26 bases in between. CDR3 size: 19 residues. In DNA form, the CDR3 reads TGCGCCAGCAGCTTGGTTTTAGGTGGACGGCGACAGACCGAATATGGCTACACCTTC. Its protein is CASSLVLGGRRQTEYGYTF.

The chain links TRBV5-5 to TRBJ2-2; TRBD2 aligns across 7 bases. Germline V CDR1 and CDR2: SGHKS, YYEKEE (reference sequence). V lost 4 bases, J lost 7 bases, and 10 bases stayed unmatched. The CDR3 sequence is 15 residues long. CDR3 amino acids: CASSPLPAGDGELFF. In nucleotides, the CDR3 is TGTGCCAGCAGCCCCCTCCCTGCGGGAGACGGGGAGCTGTTTTTT.

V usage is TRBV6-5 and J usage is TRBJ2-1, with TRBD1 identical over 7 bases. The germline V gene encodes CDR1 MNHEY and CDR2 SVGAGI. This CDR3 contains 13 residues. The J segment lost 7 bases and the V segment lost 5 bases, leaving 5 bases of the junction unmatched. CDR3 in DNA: TGTGCCAGCAGTATGCAGGGGGAAAATGAGCAGTTCTTC. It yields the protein CASSMQGENEQFF.

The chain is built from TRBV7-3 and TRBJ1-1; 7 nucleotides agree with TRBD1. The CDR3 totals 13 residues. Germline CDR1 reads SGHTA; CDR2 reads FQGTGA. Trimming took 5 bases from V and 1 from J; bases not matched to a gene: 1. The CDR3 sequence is CASSPGGNTEAFF. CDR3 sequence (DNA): TGTGCCAGCAGCCCAGGGGGGAACACTGAAGCTTTCTTT.

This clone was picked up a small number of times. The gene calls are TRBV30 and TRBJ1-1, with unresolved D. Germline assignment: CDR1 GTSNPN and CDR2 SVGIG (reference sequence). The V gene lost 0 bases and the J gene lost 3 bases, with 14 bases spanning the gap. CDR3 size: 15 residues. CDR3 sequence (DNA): TGTGCCTGGAGTGTTCGTTCCGATTATGACACTGAAGCTTTCTTT. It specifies CAWSVRSDYDTEAFF.

CDR3 sequence: CASSTSGTGVAEAFF. CDR3 sequence (DNA): TGTGCCAGCAGTACCTCCGGGACAGGGGTCGCTGAAGCTTTCTTT. V usage is TRBV13 and J usage is TRBJ1-1, with 10 bases identical to TRBD1. The germline CDR1 and CDR2 sequences are PRHDT and FYEKMQ (reference sequence). Losses at the gene ends were 6 bases for V and 6 bases for J; bases not matched to a gene: 10. The CDR3 totals 15 residues.

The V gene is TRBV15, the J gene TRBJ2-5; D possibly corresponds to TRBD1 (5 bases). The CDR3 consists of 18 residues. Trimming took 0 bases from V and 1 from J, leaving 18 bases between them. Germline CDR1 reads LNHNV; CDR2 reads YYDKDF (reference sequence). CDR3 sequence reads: CATSRDLGAFGGQETQYF. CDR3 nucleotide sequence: TGTGCCACCAGCAGAGATCTTGGGGCCTTCGGCGGCCAAGAGACCCAGTACTTC.

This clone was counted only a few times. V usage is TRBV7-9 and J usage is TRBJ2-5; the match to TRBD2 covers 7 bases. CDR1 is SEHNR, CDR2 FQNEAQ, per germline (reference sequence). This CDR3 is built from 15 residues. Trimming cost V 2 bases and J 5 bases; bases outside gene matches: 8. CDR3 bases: TGTGCCAGCAGCTTATCGGGGGGAGTGGGGGAGACCCAGTACTTC. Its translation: CASSLSGGVGETQYF.

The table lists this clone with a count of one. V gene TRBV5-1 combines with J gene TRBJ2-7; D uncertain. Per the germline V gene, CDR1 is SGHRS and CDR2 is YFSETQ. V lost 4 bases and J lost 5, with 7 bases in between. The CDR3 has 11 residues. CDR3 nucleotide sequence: TGCGCCAGCAGCCTCAGTGACGAGCAGTACTTC. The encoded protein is CASSLSDEQYF.

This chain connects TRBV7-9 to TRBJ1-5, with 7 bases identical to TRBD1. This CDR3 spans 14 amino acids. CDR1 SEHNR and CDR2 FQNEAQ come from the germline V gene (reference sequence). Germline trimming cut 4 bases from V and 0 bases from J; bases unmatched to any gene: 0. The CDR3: CASSWDSSNQPQHF. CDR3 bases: TGTGCCAGCAGCTGGGACAGTAGCAATCAGCCCCAGCATTTT.

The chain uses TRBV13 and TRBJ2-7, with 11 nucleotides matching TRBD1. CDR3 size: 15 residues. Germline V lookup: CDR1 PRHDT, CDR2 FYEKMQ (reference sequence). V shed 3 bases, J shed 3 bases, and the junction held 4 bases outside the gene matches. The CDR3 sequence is CASSFGQGANYEQYF. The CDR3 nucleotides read TGTGCCAGCAGCTTCGGACAGGGGGCGAACTACGAGCAGTACTTC.

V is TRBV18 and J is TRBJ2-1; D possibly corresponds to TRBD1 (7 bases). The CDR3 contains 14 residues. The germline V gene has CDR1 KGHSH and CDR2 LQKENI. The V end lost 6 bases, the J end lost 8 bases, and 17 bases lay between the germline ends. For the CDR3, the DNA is TGTGCCAGCTCCCTTGGAGGGGGCTCGGATGAGCAGTTCTTC. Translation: CASSLGGGSDEQFF.